Shown below are 9 T cell receptor beta chains from a single sample sequenced in a study of blood T cell repertoires in COVID-19. The repertoire was sequenced with immunoSEQ multiplex PCR; TCRdb's copy has only in-frame clones and lacks some. The data contain roughly 170,000 clones, 80% to 90% of them singletons. The material sequenced was PBMCs or T cells enriched from blood (not recorded which). The receptors derive from a woman in her fifties or sixties in a cohort exposed to, infected with or recovered from COVID-19 (not recorded which).

The rearrangement links TRBV28 to TRBJ2-3, with 12 bases fitting TRBD2. This CDR3 comprises 16 residues. Germline CDR1 and CDR2: MDHEN and SYDVKM. Germline trimming cut 5 bases from V and 1 base from J; bases unmatched to any gene: 4. The CDR3 reads CASSTGTSGRTDTQYF. The CDR3 DNA reads TGTGCCAGCAGTACTGGGACTAGCGGGCGCACAGATACGCAGTATTTT.

J is TRBJ1-3 and V is TRBV25-1; D unclear. This CDR3 contains 14 residues. Germline V lookup: CDR1 MGHDK, CDR2 SYGVNS. Trimming removed 4 bases at V and 0 bases at J, with 7 bases between. CDR3 protein: CASSGPGSGNTIYF. CDR3 bases: TGTGCCAGCAGTGGCCCAGGCTCTGGAAACACCATATATTTT. The variable domain in full, completed from reference TRBV25-1 and TRBJ1-3, reads EADIYQTPRYLVIGTGKKITLECSQTMGHDKMYWYQQDPGMELHLIHYSYGVNSTEKGDLSSESTVSRIRTEHFPLTLESARPSHTSQYLCASSGPGSGNTIYFGEGSWLTVV.

This chain links TRBV20-1 with TRBJ2-7; a possible D gene is TRBD2 (6 bases). Germline CDR1 and CDR2: DFQATT and SNEGSKA (reference sequence). V gave up 3 bases and J gave up 5 bases, with 8 bases separating them. The CDR3 has 11 residues. CDR3 bases: TGCAGTGCTAGGGCGGGGAACGAGCAGTACTTC. It translates to CSARAGNEQYF.

The chain recombines TRBV18 with TRBJ1-2; 7 bases are shared with TRBD1. Germline V lookup: CDR1 KGHSH, CDR2 LQKENI. J was trimmed by 6 bases and V by 3 bases; bases with no gene match: 10. The CDR3 totals 15 residues. The CDR3 protein is CASSPSKQGPHGYTF. In DNA form, the CDR3 reads TGTGCCAGCTCACCCTCAAAACAGGGGCCTCATGGCTACACCTTC.

The chain links TRBV7-6 to TRBJ2-1; TRBD2 agrees at 12 bases. The CDR3 extends over 15 amino acids. V was clipped by 5 bases and J by 8 bases; unmatched bases: 7. Germline CDR1 and CDR2: SGHVS and FNYEAQ. The DNA of the CDR3 is TGTGCCAGCAGCCCAAGACTAGCGGGGGACGATGAGCAGTTCTTC. Protein product: CASSPRLAGDDEQFF.

The V and J genes are TRBV2 and TRBJ2-2, with TRBD1 identical over 7 bases. The germline gives CDR1 SNHLY, CDR2 FYNNEI. CDR3 size: 14 residues. Trimming cost V 5 bases and J 3 bases; bases outside gene matches: 3. As DNA, the CDR3 is TGTGCCAGCAGTTACAGGGGCGACACCGGGGAGCTGTTTTTT. Protein sequence: CASSYRGDTGELFF.

V usage is TRBV30 and J usage is TRBJ1-2; possible D gene TRBD1, 5 bases. The CDR3 is made up of 14 amino acids. V was pared by 3 bases and J by 4 bases, with 15 bases between. Germline CDR1 GTSNPN, CDR2 SVGIG (reference sequence). CDR3 sequence: CAWSEMQGGYGYTF. The CDR3 coding sequence is TGTGCCTGGAGCGAAATGCAGGGAGGCTATGGCTACACCTTC. Using reference TRBV30 and TRBJ1-2 for the parts outside the CDR3, the full variable domain is SQTIHQWPATLVQPVGSPLSLECTVEGTSNPNLYWYRQAAGRGLQLLFYSVGIGQISSEVPQNLSASRPQDRQFILSSKKLLLSDSGFYLCAWSEMQGGYGYTFGSGTRLTVV.

This clone showed up many times. The same CDR3 also results from other DNA sequences found in this sample. The chain employs TRBV19 and TRBJ2-2, with D perhaps TRBD1 (6 bases). V lost 8 bases and J lost 1, with 8 bases in between. The CDR3 contains 13 residues. CDR1 and CDR2 from the germline V gene are LNHDA and SQIVND (reference sequence). This chain's CDR3 is CASQGQNTGELFF. CDR3 DNA: TGTGCCAGTCAGGGACAGAACACCGGGGAGCTGTTTTTT.

This chain joins TRBV28 and TRBJ1-6; no firm D call. Germline loops: CDR1 MDHEN, CDR2 SYDVKM. The CDR3 contains 18 residues. V lost 7 bases to trimming and J lost 3 bases, with 22 bases between them. The CDR3 nucleotides are TGTGCCAGCAAGCAAGAGGGCCGCCGGATTGGCTATAATTCACCCCTCCACTTT. Encoded protein: CASKQEGRRIGYNSPLHF.